These 6 T cell receptor beta chains share one sample of origin, sequenced in a study of shared T cell receptors in the human thymus. Libraries were prepared by immunoSEQ multiplex PCR; TCRdb keeps only in-frame clonotypes and omits some of them. The sample yields 450,000 to 650,000 clones, 70% to 80% seen once. The data also belong to a second study, concerning human thymus T cells.

Sequencing used thymocytes. Every receptor here comes from a boy under two years old with a congenital heart defect.

The rearrangement uses TRBV10-2 and TRBJ2-7, with D tentatively TRBD2 (6 bases). Germline CDR1 reads WSHSY; CDR2 reads SAAADI. This CDR3 is built from 13 residues. V shed 5 bases and J shed 5 bases, with 13 bases lying between them. The CDR3 loop reads CASSPHRRDEQYF. In nucleotides, the CDR3 is TGCGCCAGCAGTCCCCACAGGAGGGACGAGCAGTACTTC.

The J gene is TRBJ1-1, the V gene TRBV4-1; 8 bases map to TRBD1. CDR1 and CDR2 from the germline V gene are MGHRA and YSYEKL. The CDR3 is 20 amino acids. Trimming at V came to 1 base and at J to 0 bases, leaving 16 bases not matched to a gene. CDR3 sequence: CASSQGGRRQGASVNTEAFF. The DNA for the CDR3 is TGCGCCAGCAGCCAAGGAGGTCGAAGGCAGGGGGCTTCCGTGAACACTGAAGCTTTCTTT.

The chain employs TRBV6-5 and TRBJ2-7; 9 bases line up with TRBD1. In germline, CDR1 is MNHEY, CDR2 SVGAGI. With V trimmed by 3 bases and J by 5 bases, 8 bases remained unmatched. The CDR3 is made up of 15 amino acids. CDR3 in DNA: TGTGCCAGCAGTTATGGGGGGACAGGGAGCCACGAGCAGTACTTC. It is translated as CASSYGGTGSHEQYF.

CDR3 DNA: TGCGCCAGCAGCTTGGAACGAGCGGGAGGGGCTAACAATGAGCAGTTCTTC. It specifies CASSLERAGGANNEQFF. The chain has TRBV5-1 and TRBJ2-1; TRBD2 matches at 10 bases. Germline V lookup: CDR1 SGHRS, CDR2 YFSETQ. The CDR3 covers 17 residues. V was clipped by 0 bases and J by 5 bases; unmatched bases: 8.

The chain uses TRBV9 and TRBJ2-3; D possibly corresponds to TRBD1 (8 bases). V lost 4 bases to trimming and J lost 5 bases, with 14 bases between them. Germline V lookup: CDR1 SGDLS, CDR2 YYNGEE. The CDR3 loop spans 14 amino acids. CDR3 sequence reads: CASSRYRGGDTQYF. The CDR3 DNA reads as TGTGCCAGCAGCAGATACAGGGGGGGAGATACGCAGTATTTT.

The chain is built from TRBV4-2 and TRBJ1-1; D may be TRBD1 (6 bases). This CDR3 comprises 16 residues. The germline CDR1 and CDR2 sequences are LGHNA and YNFKEQ. The V end lost 0 bases, the J end lost 10 bases, and 21 bases lay between the germline ends. The CDR3 loop is CASSQDPQTQGHGAFF. The CDR3 DNA follows: TGTGCCAGCAGCCAAGATCCCCAGACTCAGGGGCACGGAGCTTTCTTT.